This T cell receptor (beta chain) was sequenced during a study of blood T cells in healthy people across ages. Broader study findings: Diversity estimates from one million T cells were considered underestimates.

The germline CDR1 and CDR2 sequences are SGHRS and YFSETQ. The V and J ends lost 0 bases and 5 bases, in that order; junction bases with no gene match: 7. The CDR3 sequence is 16 residues long. A sample-barcoded 5' primer and a J-beta primer mix were used in a second PCR of roughly 6 to 11 cycles. Tagging of each cDNA molecule was performed by a template-switch adaptor with 12 random nucleotides. TCRdb reprocessed the 5' RACE reads via MiXCR and lists one record per CDR3 protein. The sample contains around 1.7 million distinct CDR3 sequences, about 28% of which appear only once. Of note for this clonotype: Antigen: not known.

The receptor was isolated from a woman in her thirties in good health. This chain uses TRBV5-1 with TRBJ2-1, with 8 bases matching TRBD2. Sequenced sample: blood. The CDR3 DNA reads TGCGCCAGCAGCTTGGAGGAACGGCGGGGGGACAATGAGCAGTTCTTC. Protein sequence: CASSLEERRGDNEQFF. The entire variable domain, with the rest obtained from reference TRBV5-1 and TRBJ2-1, is as follows: KAGVTQTPRYLIKTRGQQVTLSCSPISGHRSVSWYQQTPGQGLQFLFEYFSETQRNKGNFPGRFSGRQFSNSRSEMNVSTLELGDSALYLCASSLEERRGDNEQFFGPGTRLTVL.